The 18 T cell receptor beta chains below were found in one sample sequenced in a study of blood T cell repertoires in COVID-19. Libraries were prepared by immunoSEQ multiplex PCR; TCRdb keeps only in-frame clonotypes and omits some of them. The table lists approximately 270,000 clones, about 89% of them singletons. The sample was peripheral blood. All receptors come from a man aged 25 to 45 with acute or convalescent COVID-19.

This chain links TRBV4-1 with TRBJ2-1; 9 positions agree with TRBD2. With 0 bases clipped from V and 11 bases from J, the junction kept 8 bases outside the gene matches. This CDR3 comprises 15 residues. Looked up from germline, CDR1 is MGHRA and CDR2 is YSYEKL. CDR3 loop: CASSQERGGALKQFF. Written as DNA, the CDR3 is TGCGCCAGCAGCCAAGAACGCGGGGGGGCCCTGAAGCAGTTCTTC.

The chain joins TRBV6-6 to TRBJ1-3; D uncertain. V dropped 5 bases and J dropped 0 bases, with 20 bases sitting between them. The CDR3 spans 18 residues. CDR1 and CDR2 from the germline V gene are MNHNY and SVGAGI (reference sequence). The CDR3 nucleotides are TGTGCCAGCAGTCGGACTGTATTCCCCACCCGCTCTGGAAACACCATATATTTT. It is translated as CASSRTVFPTRSGNTIYF.

This chain uses TRBV5-1 with TRBJ1-2; no reliable D call. Per germline, CDR1 SGHRS and CDR2 YFSETQ. The CDR3 extends over 14 amino acids. The ends were cut back, 4 bases at V and 6 bases at J, with 16 bases in the middle. CDR3 loop: CASSPFKQVDGYTF. The CDR3 DNA follows: TGCGCCAGCAGCCCGTTTAAGCAGGTGGATGGCTACACCTTC. Using reference TRBV5-1 and TRBJ1-2 for the parts outside the CDR3, the full variable domain is KAGVTQTPRYLIKTRGQQVTLSCSPISGHRSVSWYQQTPGQGLQFLFEYFSETQRNKGNFPGRFSGRQFSNSRSEMNVSTLELGDSALYLCASSPFKQVDGYTFGSGTRLTVV.

V and J are TRBV6-6 and TRBJ1-2, with no clear D. CDR1 is MNHNY, CDR2 SVGAGI, per germline (reference sequence). Trimming left V 5 bases short and J 6 bases short, with 13 bases between. The CDR3 has 13 residues. The CDR3 DNA follows: TGTGCCAGCAGTCCCGTTTCGAGAAATGGCTACACCTTC. It specifies CASSPVSRNGYTF.

The chain recombines TRBV10-3 with TRBJ2-1; 7 positions agree with TRBD2. The CDR3 length is 13 residues. The ends lost 5 bases at V and 6 bases at J; junction bases unmatched: 4. CDR1 and CDR2 (germline): ENHRY, SYGVKD. The CDR3 region is CAISLAGSNEQFF. The CDR3 region has the DNA TGTGCCATCAGTTTAGCGGGCTCCAATGAGCAGTTCTTC.

CDR3 loop: CASSFNQETQYF. The DNA for the CDR3 is TGCGCCAGCAGCTTTAACCAAGAGACCCAGTACTTC. This chain connects TRBV5-1 to TRBJ2-5; unclear D gene. CDR3 length: 12 residues. Trimming cost V 2 bases and J 0 bases, with 2 bases left between them. CDR1 SGHRS and CDR2 YFSETQ come from the germline V gene. Using reference TRBV5-1 and TRBJ2-5 for the parts outside the CDR3, the full variable domain is KAGVTQTPRYLIKTRGQQVTLSCSPISGHRSVSWYQQTPGQGLQFLFEYFSETQRNKGNFPGRFSGRQFSNSRSEMNVSTLELGDSALYLCASSFNQETQYFGPGTRLLVL.

Of note for this clone: One end of the junction is discordant with germline, which a read error may explain. The chain couples TRBV28 to TRBJ1-1, with 7 bases lining up with TRBD1. From germline, CDR1 is MDHEN and CDR2 SYDVKM. The CDR3 runs 14 residues. CDR3 bases: TGTGCCAGCAGGGGAAGAGGGGGCAACAGTGAAGCTTTCTTT. This gives the protein CASRGRGGNSEAFF. The full variable domain, its missing parts supplied by reference TRBV28 and TRBJ1-1, is DVKVTQSSRYLVKRTGEKVFLECVQDMDHENMFWYRQDPGLGLRLIYFSYDVKMKEKGDIPEGYSVSREKKERFSLILESASTNQTSMYLCASRGRGGNSEAFFGQGTRLTVV.

This chain connects TRBV5-1 to TRBJ1-2; possible D gene TRBD1, 6 bases. The ends were cut back, 4 bases at V and 3 bases at J, with 19 bases in the middle. The CDR3 has 16 amino acids. Germline-derived CDR1 and CDR2 are SGHRS and YFSETQ. CDR3 coding DNA: TGCGCCAGCAGCCCCGGGGGGGCGACCTCCTACTATGGCTACACCTTC. Residues: CASSPGGATSYYGYTF.

This clone appeared a single time. The chain has TRBV3-1 (or the pseudogene TRBV3-2) and TRBJ2-7, with D hard to call. V was cut by 1 base and J by 2 bases, with 12 bases left in between. Per germline, CDR1 LGHDT and CDR2 YNNKEL (reference sequence). The CDR3 runs to 15 residues. CDR3 sequence (DNA): TGTGCCAGCAGCCAAGCTATTGGCGGAACCTACGAGCAGTACTTC. Translation gives CASSQAIGGTYEQYF.

The chain has TRBV5-4 and TRBJ1-6; unclear D gene. The CDR3 runs to 15 residues. Per germline, CDR1 SGHNT and CDR2 YYREEE (reference sequence). V lost 0 bases and J 7 bases, leaving 11 bases between the germline ends. The CDR3 loop is CASSLGASGNSPLHF. The CDR3 DNA is TGTGCCAGCAGCTTGGGAGCGTCTGGAAATTCACCCCTCCACTTT.

This clone was detected only once. The chain couples TRBV5-4 to TRBJ2-5, with D possibly TRBD1 on 6 matching bases. The CDR3 consists of 14 residues. In germline, CDR1 is SGHNT, CDR2 YYREEE (reference sequence). Trimming removed 3 bases from V and 2 bases from J, with 11 bases in between. As DNA, the CDR3 is TGTGCCAGCAGCTCATTCGACAGGCAAGAGACCCAGTACTTC. As protein: CASSSFDRQETQYF.

V and J are TRBV3-1 (or the pseudogene TRBV3-2) and TRBJ1-1; D is undetermined. Looked up from germline, CDR1 is LGHDT and CDR2 is YNNKEL (reference sequence). V lost 4 bases, J lost 6 bases, and 12 bases lay in between. The CDR3 is made up of 13 amino acids. The CDR3 spells CASSLGSKSEAFF. Here the CDR3 DNA reads TGTGCCAGCAGCCTCGGGAGCAAGTCTGAAGCTTTCTTT.

V is TRBV6-5 and J is TRBJ1-5, with TRBD1 matching 9 bases. CDR3 length: 14 amino acids. Germline V gives CDR1 MNHEY, CDR2 SVGAGI. J lost 7 bases, V lost 8 bases, and 9 bases had no gene match. This chain's CDR3 is CASATRTGDQPQHF. The CDR3 DNA reads as TGTGCCAGCGCTACGAGGACAGGGGACCAGCCCCAGCATTTT.

This chain uses TRBV3-1 (or the pseudogene TRBV3-2) with TRBJ1-1, with D perhaps TRBD1 (6 bases). Germline CDR1 reads LGHDT; CDR2 reads YNNKEL (reference sequence). The CDR3 has 15 residues. Trimming left V 5 bases short and J 1 base short, with 14 bases between. In DNA, the CDR3 is TGTGCCAGCAGCTCCCGAAGGGGGGGGAACACTGAAGCTTTCTTT. This translates into CASSSRRGGNTEAFF.

The V gene is TRBV6-5, the J gene TRBJ2-2, with D tentatively TRBD2 (6 bases). V was trimmed by 7 bases and J by 3 bases, leaving 12 bases between them. Germline V gene data show CDR1 as MNHEY and CDR2 as SVGAGI. The CDR3 consists of 14 residues. The CDR3 DNA sequence: TGTGCCAGCATGGAGGGAGGACACACCGGGGAGCTGTTTTTT. Translated: CASMEGGHTGELFF.

For the CDR3, the DNA is TGTGCCAGCAGTCGGCGGACAGGCTCTGGAAACACCATATATTTT. The encoded protein is CASSRRTGSGNTIYF. The rearrangement links TRBV6-5 to TRBJ1-3; TRBD1 matches 7 bases. The CDR3 length is 15 residues. Germline-derived CDR1 and CDR2 are MNHEY and SVGAGI. The V gene end was trimmed by 5 bases and the J gene end by 0 bases; junction bases not matched to a gene: 4.

This clone was observed a single time. The chain is built from TRBV4-1 and TRBJ2-5; 10 bases fit TRBD2. V dropped 8 bases and J dropped 5; count of bases not matched to a gene: 14. The CDR3 consists of 16 residues. Per germline, CDR1 MGHRA and CDR2 YSYEKL. CDR3 loop: CASGVLKRGGGETQYF. DNA for the CDR3: TGCGCCAGCGGTGTCCTCAAGCGGGGGGGCGGGGAGACCCAGTACTTC.

The gene calls are TRBV30 and TRBJ1-4; D uncertain. V was cut by 5 bases and J by 0 bases, with 13 bases left in between. Germline CDR1 GTSNPN, CDR2 SVGIG (reference sequence). The CDR3 spans 15 residues. CDR3 nucleotide sequence: TGTGCCTGGGGTCCCCCGGGATCAACTAATGAAAAACTGTTTTTT. Its protein product is CAWGPPGSTNEKLFF.